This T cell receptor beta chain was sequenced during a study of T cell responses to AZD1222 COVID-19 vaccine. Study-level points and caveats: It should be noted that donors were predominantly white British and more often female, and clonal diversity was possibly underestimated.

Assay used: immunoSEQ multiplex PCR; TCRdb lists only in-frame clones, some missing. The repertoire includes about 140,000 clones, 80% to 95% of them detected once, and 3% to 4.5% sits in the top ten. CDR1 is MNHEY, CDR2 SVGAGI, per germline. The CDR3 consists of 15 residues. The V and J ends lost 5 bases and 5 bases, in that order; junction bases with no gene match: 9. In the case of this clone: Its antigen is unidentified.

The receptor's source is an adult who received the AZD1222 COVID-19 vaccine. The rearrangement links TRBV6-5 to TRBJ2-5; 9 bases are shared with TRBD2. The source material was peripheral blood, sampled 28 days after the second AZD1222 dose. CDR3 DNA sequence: TGTGCCAGCAGTCCCGAGGGACTAGCTTCCGAGACCCAGTACTTC. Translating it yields CASSPEGLASETQYF.